Shown below are 14 T cell receptor beta chains from a single sample sequenced in a study of blood T cell repertoires in COVID-19. Profiling relied on immunoSEQ multiplex PCR, and the TCRdb table lists in-frame clones only, not all of them. The data show around 220,000 clones, 84% seen once. The sample taken for sequencing was peripheral blood. Every receptor here comes from a man younger than 45 with active or convalescent COVID-19.

V and J are TRBV15 and TRBJ2-4, with D possibly matching TRBD2 (5 bases). The CDR3 has 16 amino acids. Deletions cut 0 bases from V and 4 bases from J, with 13 bases between. Germline V lookup: CDR1 LNHNV, CDR2 YYDKDF (reference sequence). CDR3 sequence reads: CATSRDGSSPKNIQYF. The CDR3 DNA is TGTGCCACCAGCAGAGATGGTTCTAGCCCTAAAAACATTCAGTACTTC. Full variable domain (outside the CDR3, taken from reference TRBV15 and TRBJ2-4): DAMVIQNPRYQVTQFGKPVTLSCSQTLNHNVMYWYQQKSSQAPKLLFHYYDKDFNNEADTPDNFQSRRPNTSFCFLDIRSPGLGDTAMYLCATSRDGSSPKNIQYFGAGTRLSVL.

The genes are TRBV3-1 (or the pseudogene TRBV3-2) and TRBJ2-7; 9 bases agree with TRBD1. The CDR3 is 16 amino acids. Germline CDR1 LGHDT, CDR2 YNNKEL (reference sequence). Trimming took 1 base from V and 5 from J; bases not matched to a gene: 9. The CDR3 loop reads CASSQGTGTGLDEQYF. Written as DNA, the CDR3 is TGTGCCAGCAGCCAAGGGACGGGGACAGGGCTCGACGAGCAGTACTTC.

This chain uses TRBV5-1 with TRBJ2-7, with D unclear. The CDR3 totals 15 residues. Trimming took 0 bases from V and 6 from J, leaving 16 bases between them. Germline-derived CDR1 and CDR2 are SGHRS and YFSETQ. The DNA for the CDR3 is TGCGCCAGCAGCTTGGGGCAGTCGAGTTGGGCCGAGCAGTACTTC. Translation gives CASSLGQSSWAEQYF. Supplemented by reference TRBV5-1 and TRBJ2-7, the full variable domain reads KAGVTQTPRYLIKTRGQQVTLSCSPISGHRSVSWYQQTPGQGLQFLFEYFSETQRNKGNFPGRFSGRQFSNSRSEMNVSTLELGDSALYLCASSLGQSSWAEQYFGPGTRLTVT.

This rearrangement joins TRBV29-1 to TRBJ1-1; TRBD1 matches 8 bases. CDR1 is SQVTM, CDR2 ANQGSEA, per germline. The length of the CDR3 is 15 residues. The ends lost 0 bases at V and 10 bases at J; junction bases unmatched: 13. CDR3 residues: CSVEDSGGASLGAFF. The DNA of the CDR3 is TGCAGCGTTGAAGACTCAGGGGGCGCGAGTCTTGGAGCTTTCTTT.

The chain links TRBV19 to TRBJ1-4; 7 bases fit TRBD1. This CDR3 spans 14 amino acids. Germline V gene sequence: CDR1 LNHDA, CDR2 SQIVND (reference sequence). J gave up 7 bases and V 1 base, and 3 bases lay outside the gene matches. The CDR3 nucleotides read TGTGCCAGTAGTATAGGGGCAGGGGGTGAAAAACTGTTTTTT. This sequence encodes CASSIGAGGEKLFF.

V is TRBV29-1 and J is TRBJ1-5, with no clear D. Germline CDR1 SQVTM, CDR2 ANQGSEA. This CDR3 has 12 residues. Trimming cost V 5 bases and J 5 bases, with 10 bases left between them. CDR3 bases: TGCAGCGTTCAATTCGGAGATCAGCCCCAGCATTTT. Its protein product is CSVQFGDQPQHF.

The rearrangement links TRBV7-3 to TRBJ1-1, with D unresolved. The CDR3 consists of 14 residues. CDR1 SGHTA and CDR2 FQGTGA come from the germline V gene. The V end was cut by 5 bases, the J end by 2 bases, with 12 bases between. The CDR3 loop reads CASSVSPGNTEAFF. CDR3 in DNA: TGTGCCAGCAGCGTCTCACCAGGAAACACTGAAGCTTTCTTT.

V and J are TRBV4-1 and TRBJ1-6; TRBD1 might be the D (5 bases). V lost 0 bases and J lost 6, with 9 bases in between. The CDR3 runs to 15 residues. In germline, CDR1 is MGHRA, CDR2 YSYEKL. CDR3 region: CASSQEGGANSPLHF. The CDR3 region has the DNA TGCGCCAGCAGCCAAGAAGGCGGGGCTAATTCACCCCTCCACTTT.

The rearrangement joins TRBV7-9 to TRBJ2-1; a weak D match, TRBD2 (5 bases). Trimming shortened V by 7 bases and J by 9 bases, and 13 bases separated the two germline ends. This CDR3 is built from 12 residues. The germline gives CDR1 SEHNR, CDR2 FQNEAQ (reference sequence). Here the CDR3 reads CASITVGSEQFF. Written as DNA, the CDR3 is TGTGCCAGCATCACCGTAGGGAGTGAGCAGTTCTTC.

The chain uses TRBV19 and TRBJ1-6; D remains unclear. The germline CDR1 and CDR2 sequences are LNHDA and SQIVND (reference sequence). Trimming shortened V by 6 bases and J by 4 bases, and 13 bases separated the two germline ends. CDR3 length equals 15 residues. The chain's CDR3 is CASSRQVAYNSPLHF. DNA of the CDR3: TGTGCCAGTAGCCGACAAGTGGCTTATAATTCACCCCTCCACTTT. The full variable domain, with the rest looked up from reference TRBV19 and TRBJ1-6, is DGGITQSPKYLFRKEGQNVTLSCEQNLNHDAMYWYRQDPGQGLRLIYYSQIVNDFQKGDIAEGYSVSREKKESFPLTVTSAQKNPTAFYLCASSRQVAYNSPLHFGNGTRLTVT.

The V gene is TRBV30, the J gene TRBJ1-2; TRBD1 aligns across 8 bases. The CDR3 length is 17 residues. Trimming removed 3 bases from V and 0 bases from J; junction bases left unmatched: 12. Germline V CDR1 and CDR2: GTSNPN, SVGIG (reference sequence). CDR3 amino acids: CAWSYASDRGSNYGYTF. In nucleotides, the CDR3 is TGTGCCTGGAGCTACGCGTCCGACAGGGGATCTAACTATGGCTACACCTTC.

The chain recombines TRBV3-1 (or the pseudogene TRBV3-2) with TRBJ1-5; possibly TRBD1 for D (5 bases). The CDR3 is made up of 14 amino acids. Deletions cut 1 base from V and 3 bases from J, with 7 bases between. Germline CDR1 is LGHDT and CDR2 is YNNKEL (reference sequence). In DNA form, the CDR3 reads TGTGCCAGCAGCCAAGCCAGGGACAATCAGCCCCAGCATTTT. Its translation is CASSQARDNQPQHF.

The V and J genes are TRBV6-2 or TRBV6-3 and TRBJ1-6, with D possibly matching TRBD1 (5 bases). The germline gives CDR1 MNHEY, CDR2 SVGEGT. The CDR3 runs 19 residues. V shed 4 bases and J shed 0 bases, with 19 bases lying between them. The CDR3 region is CASSLPGLFLSSYNSPLHF. Written as DNA, the CDR3 is TGTGCCAGCAGTTTACCGGGACTCTTCCTTAGCTCCTATAATTCACCCCTCCACTTT.

This clone has just a few counts. This chain joins TRBV18 and TRBJ1-2, with TRBD1 as a possible D gene (6 bases). This CDR3 spans 13 amino acids. Trimming took off 5 bases at V and 2 bases at J, with 9 bases between the two ends. CDR1 and CDR2 from the germline V gene are KGHSH and LQKENI. The DNA for the CDR3 is TGTGCCAGCTCATCAGGGGCCAACTATGGCTACACCTTC. This encodes CASSSGANYGYTF.